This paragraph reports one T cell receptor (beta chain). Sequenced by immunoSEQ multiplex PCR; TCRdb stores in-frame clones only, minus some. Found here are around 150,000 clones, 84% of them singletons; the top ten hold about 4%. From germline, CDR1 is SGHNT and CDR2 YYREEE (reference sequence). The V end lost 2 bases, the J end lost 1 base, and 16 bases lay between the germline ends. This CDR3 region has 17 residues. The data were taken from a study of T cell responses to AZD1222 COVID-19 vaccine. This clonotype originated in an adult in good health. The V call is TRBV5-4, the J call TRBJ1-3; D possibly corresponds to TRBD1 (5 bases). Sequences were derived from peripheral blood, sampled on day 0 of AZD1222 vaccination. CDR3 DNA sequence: TGTGCCAGCAGCTTCCAGCAAGGGGAAGGGTCTGGAAACACCATATATTTT. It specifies CASSFQQGEGSGNTIYF.